This TCR beta chain was sequenced during a study of T cell repertoires in cytomegalovirus infection. Across the study: Matching HLA type, along with CMV infection, was indicated by public TCR beta signatures.

Each CDR3 protein gets one entry after TCRdb re-called the reads with MiXCR. The sample consists of roughly 760,000 distinct CDR3 sequences, less than 40% of them appearing once. The CDR3 has 16 amino acids. Trimming at V came to 3 bases and at J to 4 bases, leaving 6 bases not matched to a gene. Germline V gene lookup returns CDR1 SEHNR and CDR2 FQNEAQ (reference sequence). The sequenced material came from PBMCs. The chain is built from TRBV7-9 and TRBJ2-1; TRBD2 aligns across 10 bases. This receptor was obtained from a human donor in good health (CMV status not recorded). Some clones in this sample may be carry-over from other donors' samples. CDR3 coding DNA: TGTGCCAGCAGCTTCCCGCCGACTAGCGGGTACAATGAGCAGTTCTTC. Encoded protein: CASSFPPTSGYNEQFF.